Below, 27 T cell receptor beta chains from the same sample are listed, as sequenced in a study of monozygotic twins with inflammatory bowel disease. TCRdb reanalyzed the 5' RACE reads and collapses them to one entry per CDR3 protein, without DNA. The sample totals 350,000 to 500,000 distinct CDR3 sequences; its top ten clones hold 2.4%. Material for sequencing was blood. The receptors stem from a human donor with ulcerative colitis or Crohn's disease, or a healthy co-twin of an affected twin (not recorded which).

The chain combines TRBV7-9 with TRBJ1-6; TCRdb picks TRBD1, but there is no DNA to check that call. This CDR3 region has 16 residues. CDR1 and CDR2 from the germline V gene are SEHNR and FQNEAQ (reference sequence). This CDR3 is CASSLDRGPGGSPLHF.

The chain links TRBV5-1 to TRBJ1-6; TCRdb lists TRBD1, though no DNA is available to test this call. Germline-derived CDR1 and CDR2 are SGHRS and YFSETQ. CDR3 length: 15 residues. CDR3 residues: CASSREQGRNSPLHF.

The chain combines TRBV7-9 with TRBJ2-5; TCRdb's D call of TRBD1 is untestable without DNA. The CDR3 loop spans 14 amino acids. Germline CDR1 reads SEHNR; CDR2 reads FQNEAQ (reference sequence). CDR3 sequence reads: CASSSTGHQETQYF.

The CDR3: CASSLGLAGWNEQFF. The chain recombines TRBV7-3 with TRBJ2-1; TCRdb calls TRBD2, which cannot be checked without DNA. The CDR3 spans 15 residues. Looked up from germline, CDR1 is SGHTA and CDR2 is FQGTGA.

The V call is TRBV4-1, the J call TRBJ2-5; TCRdb names TRBD2, which stays unverified in the absence of DNA. The CDR3 spans 14 residues. Germline CDR1 is MGHRA and CDR2 is YSYEKL. The CDR3 protein is CASSQVGGKETQYF.

V is TRBV4-2 and J is TRBJ1-1. The CDR3 has 14 residues. Germline CDR1 LGHNA, CDR2 YNFKEQ. CDR3: CASSPGGSDTEAFF.

V is TRBV4-1 and J is TRBJ1-1. Per the germline V gene, CDR1 is MGHRA and CDR2 is YSYEKL. The CDR3 has 14 residues. The CDR3 reads CASSEGSWNTEAFF.

The V call is TRBV27, the J call TRBJ2-7; no DNA is available, so the TRBD2 call from TCRdb remains unchecked. The length of the CDR3 is 15 residues. From germline, CDR1 is MNHEY and CDR2 SMNVEV (reference sequence). The CDR3 sequence is CASAVKTSGPYEQYF.

The chain uses TRBV20-1 and TRBJ2-6. There are 15 residues in the CDR3. Germline V gene lookup returns CDR1 DFQATT and CDR2 SNEGSKA (reference sequence). CDR3 sequence: CSARTGNLGANVLTF.

CDR3 residues: CASLGQGAGETQYF. The rearrangement uses TRBV28 and TRBJ2-5; the TCRdb call, TRBD1, lacks DNA for checking. This CDR3 comprises 14 residues. CDR1 is MDHEN and CDR2 is SYDVKM in the germline V gene.

The chain is built from TRBV18 and TRBJ1-5. Germline V gene lookup returns CDR1 KGHSH and CDR2 LQKENI. The length of the CDR3 is 13 residues. The CDR3 is CASSPYGGQPQHF.

The chain's CDR3 is CASSLAAGSAYEQYF. V gene TRBV5-1 combines with J gene TRBJ2-7. CDR1 and CDR2 (germline): SGHRS, YFSETQ. The CDR3 extends over 15 amino acids.

V usage is TRBV30 and J usage is TRBJ2-2. In germline, CDR1 is GTSNPN, CDR2 SVGIG (reference sequence). This CDR3 contains 12 residues. CDR3 residues: CAWNSRTGELFF.

The CDR3 loop reads CASSYGSEKLFF. The chain links TRBV6-6 to TRBJ1-4. This CDR3 comprises 12 residues. Germline V gene data show CDR1 as MNHNY and CDR2 as SVGAGI (reference sequence).

The chain carries TRBV5-1 and TRBJ2-5; no DNA is available, so the TRBD2 call from TCRdb remains unchecked. This CDR3 region has 16 residues. The germline V gene encodes CDR1 SGHRS and CDR2 YFSETQ. This CDR3 is CASSSRLAGVQETQYF.

V usage is TRBV28 and J usage is TRBJ2-1; TCRdb proposes TRBD1, but this gene call is untestable without DNA. This CDR3 region has 15 residues. The germline V gene encodes CDR1 MDHEN and CDR2 SYDVKM. CDR3 sequence: CASSFTGVSYNEQFF.

The chain recombines TRBV3-1 with TRBJ1-1. The CDR3 is 13 residues long. Looked up from germline, CDR1 is LGHDT and CDR2 is YNNKEL (reference sequence). The CDR3: CASSQLPNTEAFF.

The V and J genes are TRBV6-2 or TRBV6-3 and TRBJ2-1; as DNA is missing, the TRBD1 call by TCRdb cannot be tested. Germline CDR1 is MNHEY and CDR2 is SVGEGT. CDR3 length: 15 residues. The CDR3: CASSQGRTLYNEQFF.

The rearrangement links TRBV19 to TRBJ2-1; with no DNA, the TCRdb D assignment of TRBD1 cannot be verified. Germline CDR1 is LNHDA and CDR2 is SQIVND (reference sequence). This CDR3 has 14 residues. This CDR3 reads CASSKQGTYNEQFF. Using reference TRBV19 and TRBJ2-1 for the parts outside the CDR3, the full variable domain is DGGITQSPKYLFRKEGQNVTLSCEQNLNHDAMYWYRQDPGQGLRLIYYSQIVNDFQKGDIAEGYSVSREKKESFPLTVTSAQKNPTAFYLCASSKQGTYNEQFFGPGTRLTVL.

This sequence joins TRBV6-2 or TRBV6-3 and TRBJ2-7. The germline gives CDR1 MNHEY, CDR2 SVGEGT. The CDR3 length is 14 residues. CDR3: CASVSSGSAYEQYF.

This chain joins TRBV2 and TRBJ1-4; TCRdb names TRBD1, which stays unverified in the absence of DNA. The germline V gene has CDR1 SNHLY and CDR2 FYNNEI. The CDR3 has 17 amino acids. The CDR3 here is CASSETPGNIANEKLFF.

This rearrangement joins TRBV29-1 to TRBJ2-5; the D call from TCRdb, TRBD1, cannot be confirmed without DNA. The CDR3 loop spans 13 amino acids. Germline V gives CDR1 SQVTM, CDR2 ANQGSEA. The CDR3 protein is CSMQTGFRETQYF. Full variable domain (missing parts from reference TRBV29-1 and TRBJ2-5): SAVISQKPSRDICQRGTSLTIQCQVDSQVTMMFWYRQQPGQSLTLIATANQGSEATYESGFVIDKFPISRPNLTFSTLTVSNMSPEDSSIYLCSMQTGFRETQYFGPGTRLLVL.

The chain uses TRBV5-1 and TRBJ2-7; with no DNA, the TCRdb D assignment of TRBD1 cannot be verified. CDR3 length equals 15 residues. CDR1 is SGHRS, CDR2 YFSETQ, per germline. The CDR3 region is CASSPLGQYLSEQYF.

The genes are TRBV7-9 and TRBJ2-7. CDR1 and CDR2 from the germline V gene are SEHNR and FQNEAQ (reference sequence). The CDR3 length is 12 residues. The CDR3: CASSSTSYEQYF.

This sequence joins TRBV7-3 and TRBJ2-1; the D gene TCRdb calls, TRBD1, cannot be checked with no DNA. Germline assignment: CDR1 SGHTA and CDR2 FQGTGA. CDR3 length: 15 amino acids. CDR3 residues: CASSPAGTEYNEQFF. The full variable domain, in which reference TRBV7-3 and TRBJ2-1 provide the parts outside the CDR3, is GAGVSQTPSNKVTEKGKYVELRCDPISGHTALYWYRQSLGQGPEFLIYFQGTGAADDSGLPNDRFFAVRPEGSVSTLKIQRTERGDSAVYLCASSPAGTEYNEQFFGPGTRLTVL.

The rearrangement uses TRBV20-1 and TRBJ2-7; TCRdb picks TRBD2, but there is no DNA to check that call. This CDR3 spans 16 amino acids. In germline, CDR1 is DFQATT, CDR2 SNEGSKA (reference sequence). CDR3 in amino acids: CSACEMEEYSTYEQYF.

The chain is built from TRBV9 and TRBJ2-2; TCRdb selects TRBD2, and the lack of DNA leaves this call unchecked. There are 16 residues in the CDR3. Germline-derived CDR1 and CDR2 are SGDLS and YYNGEE. The CDR3 reads CASSVDLAGNTGELFF.